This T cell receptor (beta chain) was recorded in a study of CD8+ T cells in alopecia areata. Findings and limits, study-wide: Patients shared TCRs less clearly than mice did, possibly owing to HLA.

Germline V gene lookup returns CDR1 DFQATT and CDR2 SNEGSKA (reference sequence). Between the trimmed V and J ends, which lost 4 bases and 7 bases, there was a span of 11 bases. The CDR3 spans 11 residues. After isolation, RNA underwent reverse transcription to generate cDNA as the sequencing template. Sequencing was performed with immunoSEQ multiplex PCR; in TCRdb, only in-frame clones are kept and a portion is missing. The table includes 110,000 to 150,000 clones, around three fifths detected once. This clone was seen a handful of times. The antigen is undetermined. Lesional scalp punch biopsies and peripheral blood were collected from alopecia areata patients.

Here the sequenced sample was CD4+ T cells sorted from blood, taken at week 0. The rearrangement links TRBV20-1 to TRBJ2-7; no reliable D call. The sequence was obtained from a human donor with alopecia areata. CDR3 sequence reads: CSANLGREQYF. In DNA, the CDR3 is TGCAGTGCTAATCTAGGGCGGGAGCAGTACTTC.